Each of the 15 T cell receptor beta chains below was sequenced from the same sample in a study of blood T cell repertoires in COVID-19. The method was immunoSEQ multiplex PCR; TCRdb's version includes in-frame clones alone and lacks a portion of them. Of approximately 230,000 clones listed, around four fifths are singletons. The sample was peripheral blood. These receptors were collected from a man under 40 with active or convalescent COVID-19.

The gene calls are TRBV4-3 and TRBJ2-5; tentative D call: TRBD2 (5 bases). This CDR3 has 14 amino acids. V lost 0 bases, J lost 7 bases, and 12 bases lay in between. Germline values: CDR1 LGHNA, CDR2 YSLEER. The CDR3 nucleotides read TGCGCCAGCAGCCAAGAAGACGCCGCGGGGACCCAGTACTTC. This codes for CASSQEDAAGTQYF.

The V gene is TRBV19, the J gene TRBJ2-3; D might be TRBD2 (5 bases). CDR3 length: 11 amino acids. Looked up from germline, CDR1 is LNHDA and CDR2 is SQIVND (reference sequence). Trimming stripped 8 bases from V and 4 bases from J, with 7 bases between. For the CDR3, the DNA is TGTGCCAGTGCGAGGGCAGATACGCAGTATTTT. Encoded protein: CASARADTQYF.

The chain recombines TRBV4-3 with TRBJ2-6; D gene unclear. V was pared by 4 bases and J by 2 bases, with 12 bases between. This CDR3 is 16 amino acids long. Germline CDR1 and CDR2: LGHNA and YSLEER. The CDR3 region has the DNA TGCGCCAGCAGCCTGTATCGGGTAACTGGGGCCAACGTCCTGACTTTC. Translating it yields CASSLYRVTGANVLTF.

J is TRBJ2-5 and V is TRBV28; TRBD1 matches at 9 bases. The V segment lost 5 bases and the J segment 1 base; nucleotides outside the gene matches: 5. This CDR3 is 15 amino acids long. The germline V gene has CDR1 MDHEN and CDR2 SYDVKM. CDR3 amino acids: CASSVDRGPQETQYF. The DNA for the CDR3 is TGTGCCAGCAGTGTGGACAGGGGACCCCAAGAGACCCAGTACTTC.

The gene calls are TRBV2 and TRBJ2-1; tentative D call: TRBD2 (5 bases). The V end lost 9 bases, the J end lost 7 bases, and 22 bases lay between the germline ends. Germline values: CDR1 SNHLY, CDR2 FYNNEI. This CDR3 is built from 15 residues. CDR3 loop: CASKSSSSRVNEQFF. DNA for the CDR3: TGTGCCAGTAAATCCTCTAGCAGCCGGGTGAATGAGCAGTTCTTC.

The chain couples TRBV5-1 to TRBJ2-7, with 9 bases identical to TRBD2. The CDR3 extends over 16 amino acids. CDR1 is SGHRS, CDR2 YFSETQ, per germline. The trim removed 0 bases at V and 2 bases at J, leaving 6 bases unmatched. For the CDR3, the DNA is TGCGCCAGCAGCTTGGCTGCGGGAGGGCAGACCTACGAGCAGTACTTC. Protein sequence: CASSLAAGGQTYEQYF.

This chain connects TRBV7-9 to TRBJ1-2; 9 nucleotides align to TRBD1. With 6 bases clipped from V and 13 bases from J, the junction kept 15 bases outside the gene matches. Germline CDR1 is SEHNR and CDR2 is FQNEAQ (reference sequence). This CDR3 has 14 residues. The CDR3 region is CASRLSTGTGRFTF. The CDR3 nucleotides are TGTGCCAGCAGACTATCCACCGGGACAGGGAGGTTCACCTTC.

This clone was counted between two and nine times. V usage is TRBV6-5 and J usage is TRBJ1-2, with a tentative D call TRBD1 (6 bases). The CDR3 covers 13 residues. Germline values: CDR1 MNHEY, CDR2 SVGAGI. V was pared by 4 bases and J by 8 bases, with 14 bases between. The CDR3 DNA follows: TGTGCCAGCAGTTCCGGGAGGGGGAGGGGCTACACCTTC. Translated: CASSSGRGRGYTF.

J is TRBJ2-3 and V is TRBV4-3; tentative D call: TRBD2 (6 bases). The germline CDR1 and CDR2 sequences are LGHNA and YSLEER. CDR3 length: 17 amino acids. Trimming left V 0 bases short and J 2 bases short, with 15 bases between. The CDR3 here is CASSQDHGAGFTDTQYF. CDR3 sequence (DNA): TGCGCCAGCAGCCAAGATCACGGGGCGGGGTTCACAGATACGCAGTATTTT.

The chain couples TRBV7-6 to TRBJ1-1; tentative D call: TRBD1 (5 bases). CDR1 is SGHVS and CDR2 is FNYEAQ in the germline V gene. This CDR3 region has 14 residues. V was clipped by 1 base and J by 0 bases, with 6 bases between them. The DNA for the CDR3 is TGTGCCAGCAGCTTAGAAGGGGTGAACACTGAAGCTTTCTTT. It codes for CASSLEGVNTEAFF. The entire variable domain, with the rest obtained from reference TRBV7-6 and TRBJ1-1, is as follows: GAGVSQSPRYKVTKRGQDVALRCDPISGHVSLYWYRQALGQGPEFLTYFNYEAQQDKSGLPNDRFSAERPEGSISTLTIQRTEQRDSAMYRCASSLEGVNTEAFFGQGTRLTVV.

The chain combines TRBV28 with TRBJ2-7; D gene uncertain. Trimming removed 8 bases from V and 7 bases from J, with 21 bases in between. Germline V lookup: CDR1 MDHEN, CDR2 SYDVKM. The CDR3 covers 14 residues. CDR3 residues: CASVRYPPVGEQYF. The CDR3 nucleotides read TGTGCCAGCGTAAGGTACCCTCCAGTCGGGGAGCAGTACTTC.

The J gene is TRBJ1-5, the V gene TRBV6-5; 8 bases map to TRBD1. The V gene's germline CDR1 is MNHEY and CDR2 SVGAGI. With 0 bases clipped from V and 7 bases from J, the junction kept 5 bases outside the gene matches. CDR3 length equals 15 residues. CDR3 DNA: TGTGCCAGCAGTTACTCGTCGACAGGGGCCCAGCCCCAGCATTTT. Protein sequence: CASSYSSTGAQPQHF.

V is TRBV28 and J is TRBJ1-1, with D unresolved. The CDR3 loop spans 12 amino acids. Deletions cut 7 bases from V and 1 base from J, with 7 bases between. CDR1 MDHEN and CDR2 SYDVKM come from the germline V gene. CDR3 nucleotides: TGTGCCAGCAAGGAGGGGAACACTGAAGCTTTCTTT. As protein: CASKEGNTEAFF.

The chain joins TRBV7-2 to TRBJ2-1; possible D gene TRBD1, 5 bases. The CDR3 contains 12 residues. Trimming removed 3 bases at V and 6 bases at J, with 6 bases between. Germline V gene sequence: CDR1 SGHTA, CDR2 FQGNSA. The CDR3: CASSFQGNEQFF. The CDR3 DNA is TGTGCCAGCAGCTTTCAGGGCAATGAGCAGTTCTTC.

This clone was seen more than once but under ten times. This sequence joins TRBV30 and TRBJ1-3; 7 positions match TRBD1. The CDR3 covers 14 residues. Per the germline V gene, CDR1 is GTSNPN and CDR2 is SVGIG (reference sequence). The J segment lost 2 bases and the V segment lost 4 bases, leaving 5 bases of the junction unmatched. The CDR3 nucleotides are TGTGCCTGGACATTCACAGGGGCTGGAAACACCATATATTTT. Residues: CAWTFTGAGNTIYF.